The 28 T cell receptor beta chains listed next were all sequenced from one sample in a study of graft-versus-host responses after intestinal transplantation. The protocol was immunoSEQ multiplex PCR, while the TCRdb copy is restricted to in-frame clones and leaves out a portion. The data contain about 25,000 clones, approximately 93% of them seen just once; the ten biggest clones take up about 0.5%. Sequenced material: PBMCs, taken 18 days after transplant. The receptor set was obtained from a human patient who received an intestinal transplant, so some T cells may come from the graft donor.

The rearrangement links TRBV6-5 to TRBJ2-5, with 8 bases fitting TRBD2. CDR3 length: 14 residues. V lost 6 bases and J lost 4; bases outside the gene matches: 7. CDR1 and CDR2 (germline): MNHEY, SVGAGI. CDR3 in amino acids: CASRLSGGGETQYF. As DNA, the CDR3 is TGTGCCAGCAGACTCAGCGGGGGAGGAGAGACCCAGTACTTC.

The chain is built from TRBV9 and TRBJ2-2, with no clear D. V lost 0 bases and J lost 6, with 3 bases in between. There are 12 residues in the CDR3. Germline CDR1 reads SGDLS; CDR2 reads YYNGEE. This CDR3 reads CASSVVAGELFF. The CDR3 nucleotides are TGTGCCAGCAGCGTAGTGGCCGGGGAGCTGTTTTTT.

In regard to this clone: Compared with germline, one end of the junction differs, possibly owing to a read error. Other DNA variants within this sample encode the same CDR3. The CDR3 loop reads CASSPAGKVPDHEQFF. CDR3 in DNA: TGCGCCAGCAGCCCCGCGGGCAAAGTTCCCGACCATGAGCAGTTCTTC. The J gene is TRBJ2-1, the V gene TRBV9, with D possibly TRBD2 on 5 matching bases. CDR1 and CDR2 (germline): SGDLS, YYNGEE. The CDR3 has 16 amino acids.

In DNA, the CDR3 is TGTGCCAGCAGCAAGACAGGGAATCCCTCCTACGAGCAGTACTTC. Translation gives CASSKTGNPSYEQYF. This chain connects TRBV6-1 to TRBJ2-7; 7 positions agree with TRBD1. CDR3 length: 15 residues. The germline CDR1 and CDR2 sequences are MNHNS and SASEGT. V shed 6 bases, J shed 0 bases, and the junction held 8 bases outside the gene matches.

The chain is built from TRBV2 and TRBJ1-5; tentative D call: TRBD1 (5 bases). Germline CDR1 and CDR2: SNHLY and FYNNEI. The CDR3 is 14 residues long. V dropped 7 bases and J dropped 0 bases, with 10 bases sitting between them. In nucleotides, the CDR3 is TGTGCCAGCATTGGGGGGAATAGCAATCAGCCCCAGCATTTT. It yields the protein CASIGGNSNQPQHF. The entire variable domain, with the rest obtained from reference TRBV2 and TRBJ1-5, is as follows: EPEVTQTPSHQVTQMGQEVILRCVPISNHLYFYWYRQILGQKVEFLVSFYNNEISEKSEIFDDQFSVERPDGSNFTLKIRSTKLEDSAMYFCASIGGNSNQPQHFGDGTRLSIL.

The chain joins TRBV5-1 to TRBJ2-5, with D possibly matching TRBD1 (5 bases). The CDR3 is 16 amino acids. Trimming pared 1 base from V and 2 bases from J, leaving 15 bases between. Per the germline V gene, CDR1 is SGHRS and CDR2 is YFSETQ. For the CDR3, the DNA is TGCGCCAGCAGCTTGTGGGTGGGGCATTTTCAAGAGACCCAGTACTTC. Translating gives CASSLWVGHFQETQYF.

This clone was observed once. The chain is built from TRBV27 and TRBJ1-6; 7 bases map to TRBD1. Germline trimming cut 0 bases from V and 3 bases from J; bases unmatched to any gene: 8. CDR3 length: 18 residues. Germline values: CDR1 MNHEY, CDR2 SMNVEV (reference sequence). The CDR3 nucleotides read TGTGCCAGCAGTTTATCGAGTCCAGGGGGTCACTATAATTCACCCCTCCACTTT. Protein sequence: CASSLSSPGGHYNSPLHF.

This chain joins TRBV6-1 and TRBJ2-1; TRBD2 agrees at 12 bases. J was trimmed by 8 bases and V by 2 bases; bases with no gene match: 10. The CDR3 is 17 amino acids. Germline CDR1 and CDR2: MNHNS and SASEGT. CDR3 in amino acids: CASSESRSSGGAYEQFF. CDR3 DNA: TGTGCCAGCAGTGAATCCCGATCTAGCGGGGGGGCGTATGAGCAGTTCTTC.

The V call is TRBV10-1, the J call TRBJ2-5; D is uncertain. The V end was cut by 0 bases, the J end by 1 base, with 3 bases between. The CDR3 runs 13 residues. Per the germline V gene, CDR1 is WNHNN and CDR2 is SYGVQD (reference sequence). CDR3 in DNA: TGCGCCAGCAGTGAGTCGGTCCAAGAGACCCAGTACTTC. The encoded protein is CASSESVQETQYF.

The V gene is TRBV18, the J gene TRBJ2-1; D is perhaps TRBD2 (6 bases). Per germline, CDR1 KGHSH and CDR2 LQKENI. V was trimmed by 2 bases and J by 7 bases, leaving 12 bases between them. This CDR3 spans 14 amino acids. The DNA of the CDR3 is TGTGCCAGCTCACCAGTCGCGGGGCCTAATGAGCAGTTCTTC. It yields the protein CASSPVAGPNEQFF.

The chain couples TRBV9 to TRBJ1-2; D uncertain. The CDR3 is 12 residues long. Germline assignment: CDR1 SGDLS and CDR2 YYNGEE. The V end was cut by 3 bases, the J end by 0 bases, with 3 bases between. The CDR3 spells CASSDPNYGYTF. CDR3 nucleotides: TGTGCCAGCAGCGACCCTAACTATGGCTACACCTTC.

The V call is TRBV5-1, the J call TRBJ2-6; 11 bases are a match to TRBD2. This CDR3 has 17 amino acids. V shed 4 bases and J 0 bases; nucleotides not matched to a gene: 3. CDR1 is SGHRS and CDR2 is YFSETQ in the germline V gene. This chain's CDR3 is CASSHLAGGSGANVLTF. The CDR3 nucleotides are TGCGCCAGCAGCCACCTAGCGGGGGGCTCTGGGGCCAACGTCCTGACTTTC.

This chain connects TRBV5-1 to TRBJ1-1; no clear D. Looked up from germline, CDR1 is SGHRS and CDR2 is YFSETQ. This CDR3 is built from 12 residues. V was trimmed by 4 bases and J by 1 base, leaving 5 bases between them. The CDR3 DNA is TGCGCCAGCAGCCCAGGGAACACTGAAGCTTTCTTT. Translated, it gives CASSPGNTEAFF.

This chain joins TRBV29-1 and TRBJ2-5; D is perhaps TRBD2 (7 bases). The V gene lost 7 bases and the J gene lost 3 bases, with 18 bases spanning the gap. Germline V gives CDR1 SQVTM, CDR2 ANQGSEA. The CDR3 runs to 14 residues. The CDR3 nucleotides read TGCAGCGCCGCGGGGGTAACAGGGAAAGAGACCCAGTACTTC. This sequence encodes CSAAGVTGKETQYF.

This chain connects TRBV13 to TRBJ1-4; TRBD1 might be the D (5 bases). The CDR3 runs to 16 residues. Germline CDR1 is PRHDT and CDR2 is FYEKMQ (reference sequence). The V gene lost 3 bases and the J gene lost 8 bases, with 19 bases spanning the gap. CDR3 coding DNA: TGTGCCAGCAGCTTTTTCGCGGGGGGTTCGGGGGAAAAACTGTTTTTT. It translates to CASSFFAGGSGEKLFF.

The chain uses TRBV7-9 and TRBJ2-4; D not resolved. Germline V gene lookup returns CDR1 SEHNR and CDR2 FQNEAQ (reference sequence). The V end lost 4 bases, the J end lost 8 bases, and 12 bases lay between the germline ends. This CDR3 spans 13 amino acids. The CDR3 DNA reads TGTGCCAGCAGCTACCCAATTGGGGACATTCAGTACTTC. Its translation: CASSYPIGDIQYF.

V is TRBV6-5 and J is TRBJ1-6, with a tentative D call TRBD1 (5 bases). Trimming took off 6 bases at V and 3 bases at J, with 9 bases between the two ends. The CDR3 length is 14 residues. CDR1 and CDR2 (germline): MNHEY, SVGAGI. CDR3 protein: CASSYRIYNSPLHF. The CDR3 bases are TGTGCCAGCAGCTACAGGATCTATAATTCACCCCTCCACTTT.

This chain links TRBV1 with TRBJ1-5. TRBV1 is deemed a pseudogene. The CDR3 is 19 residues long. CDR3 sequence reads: CTSSQDEGTDPYSNQPQHF. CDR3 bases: TGCACCAGCAGCCAAGATGAGGGGACGGACCCCTATAGCAATCAGCCCCAGCATTTT.

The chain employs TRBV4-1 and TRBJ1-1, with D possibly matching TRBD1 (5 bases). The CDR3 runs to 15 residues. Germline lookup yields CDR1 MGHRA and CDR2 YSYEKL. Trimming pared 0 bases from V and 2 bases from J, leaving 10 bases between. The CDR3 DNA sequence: TGCGCCAGCAGCCAAGAAACGGACACAAACACTGAAGCTTTCTTT. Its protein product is CASSQETDTNTEAFF.

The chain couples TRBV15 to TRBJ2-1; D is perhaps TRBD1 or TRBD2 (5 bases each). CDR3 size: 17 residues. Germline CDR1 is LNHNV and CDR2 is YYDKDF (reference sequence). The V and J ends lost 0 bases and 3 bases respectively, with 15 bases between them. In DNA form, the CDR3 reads TGTGCCACCAGCAGAGATCGATGGGGTGGGGGCTACAATGAGCAGTTCTTC. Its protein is CATSRDRWGGGYNEQFF.

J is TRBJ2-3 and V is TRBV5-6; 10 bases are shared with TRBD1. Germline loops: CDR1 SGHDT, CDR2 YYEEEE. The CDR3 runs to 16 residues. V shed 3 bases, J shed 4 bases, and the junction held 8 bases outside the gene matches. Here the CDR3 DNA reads TGTGCCAGCAGCTGGGGGGACAGGGGCGTCCCAGATACGCAGTATTTT. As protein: CASSWGDRGVPDTQYF.

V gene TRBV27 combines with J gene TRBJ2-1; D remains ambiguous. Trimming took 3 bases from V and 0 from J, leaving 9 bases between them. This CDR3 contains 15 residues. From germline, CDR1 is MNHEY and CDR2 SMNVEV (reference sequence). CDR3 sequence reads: CASSLDGSSYNEQFF. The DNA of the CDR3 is TGTGCCAGCAGTTTGGACGGAAGCTCCTACAATGAGCAGTTCTTC.

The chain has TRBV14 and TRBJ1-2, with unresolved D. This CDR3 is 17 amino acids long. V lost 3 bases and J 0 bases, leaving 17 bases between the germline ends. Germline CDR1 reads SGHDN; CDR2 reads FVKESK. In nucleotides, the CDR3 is TGTGCCAGCAGCCAGATGATGGGTATAGAAGCTAACTATGGCTACACCTTC. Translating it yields CASSQMMGIEANYGYTF.

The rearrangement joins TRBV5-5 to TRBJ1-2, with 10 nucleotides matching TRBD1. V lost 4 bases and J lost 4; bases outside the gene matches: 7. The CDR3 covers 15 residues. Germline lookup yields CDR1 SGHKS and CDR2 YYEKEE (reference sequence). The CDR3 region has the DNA TGTGCCAGCAGCCCATTGAGGACAGGGGGCTATGGCTACACCTTC. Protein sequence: CASSPLRTGGYGYTF.

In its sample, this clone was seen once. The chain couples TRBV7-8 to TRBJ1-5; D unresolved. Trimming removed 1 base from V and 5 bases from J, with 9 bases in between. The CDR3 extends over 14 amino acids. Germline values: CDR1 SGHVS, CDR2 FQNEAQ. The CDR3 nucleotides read TGTGCCAGCAGCTTAGTAGATAAAGATCAGCCCCAGCATTTT. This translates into CASSLVDKDQPQHF. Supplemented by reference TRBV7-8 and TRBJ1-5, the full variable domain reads GAGVSQSPRYKVAKRGQDVALRCDPISGHVSLFWYQQALGQGPEFLTYFQNEAQLDKSGLPSDRFFAERPEGSVSTLKIQRTQQEDSAVYLCASSLVDKDQPQHFGDGTRLSIL.

The CDR3 DNA follows: TGCGCCAGCAGCTTTAGCACAGATACGCAGTATTTT. As protein: CASSFSTDTQYF. V usage is TRBV5-1 and J usage is TRBJ2-3; no clear D gene. Trimming cost V 2 bases and J 0 bases, with 1 base left between them. Germline assignment: CDR1 SGHRS and CDR2 YFSETQ. The CDR3 spans 12 residues.

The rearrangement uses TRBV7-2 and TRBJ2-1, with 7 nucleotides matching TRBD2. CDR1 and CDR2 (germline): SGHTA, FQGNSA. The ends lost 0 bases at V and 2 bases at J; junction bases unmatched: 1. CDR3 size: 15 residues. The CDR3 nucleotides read TGTGCCAGCAGCTTAGCGGGGGGGGCCTACAATGAGCAGTTCTTC. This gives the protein CASSLAGGAYNEQFF.

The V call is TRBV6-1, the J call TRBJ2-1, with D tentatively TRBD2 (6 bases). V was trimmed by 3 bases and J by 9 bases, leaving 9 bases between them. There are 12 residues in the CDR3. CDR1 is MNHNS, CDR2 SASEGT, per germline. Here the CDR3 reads CASSDGGGEQFF. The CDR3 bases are TGTGCCAGCAGTGACGGGGGTGGTGAGCAGTTCTTC.